This T cell receptor beta chain was obtained from a study of blood T cells in healthy people across ages. Looking at the study overall: About one barcoded beta molecule per two T cells was the capture yield of template switching.

The authors ran a second PCR of roughly 6 to 12 cycles using a sample-barcoded 5' primer and a J-beta primer mix. A tag from a template-switch adaptor with 12 random nucleotides marked each cDNA molecule. Paired-end reads containing CDR3 totaled no fewer than 2.5 million for each sample. MiXCR, run by TCRdb on the 5' RACE reads, gives a single entry per CDR3 protein. Of more than 450,000 distinct CDR3 sequences in the sample, roughly a quarter were seen once. This same sample was also part of a study on T cells of mothers and their children.

The clonotype originates from a boy younger than 10 in good health. The material sequenced was blood.

CDR3 amino acids: CASSTNIAGQPQHF. The CDR3 region has the DNA TGTGCCAGTAGTACCAACATTGCGGGTCAGCCCCAGCATTTT. V is TRBV19 and J is TRBJ1-5, with D uncertain. The CDR3 totals 14 residues. The germline V gene encodes CDR1 LNHDA and CDR2 SQIVND (reference sequence). Trimming stripped 4 bases from V and 6 bases from J, with 13 bases between.